Described below is a single T cell receptor beta chain sequence and its context. These data come from a study of blood T cell repertoires in COVID-19. J lost 5 bases, V lost 4 bases, and 7 bases had no gene match. CDR3 length: 14 amino acids. The germline V gene has CDR1 SGHRS and CDR2 YFSETQ. Under the authors' procedure: Amplified reference gene primers provided the basis for estimating nucleated cell counts. Generated by immunoSEQ multiplex PCR, the TCRdb table keeps only in-frame clones and is missing some. V and J calls and clone size come straight from that table; D and trimming were deduced from the DNA. The data contain about 120,000 clones, 90% of them seen just once; the ten biggest clones take up roughly 2%.

The sequenced sample consisted of peripheral blood. The source of this sequence is a human donor with active COVID-19. The donor label of this sample is uncertain. The chain combines TRBV5-1 with TRBJ2-5; 8 positions agree with TRBD1. The CDR3 loop is CASSEGQAQETQYF. CDR3 sequence (DNA): TGCGCCAGCAGCGAGGGACAGGCCCAGGAGACCCAGTACTTC.